What follows are 21 T cell receptor beta chains derived from one specimen sequenced in a study of OX40 agonist ivuxolimab in advanced cancers. This table comes from immunoSEQ multiplex PCR, and its TCRdb copy is limited to in-frame clones, with some not included. This sample has 75,000 to 95,000 clones; roughly 90% occur once, and the top ten carry 9% to 10%. The material sequenced was CD4+ or CD8+ T cells sorted from blood, taken in a trial of the OX40 agonist ivuxolimab. Every receptor here comes from an adult with an advanced solid tumor such as melanoma, head and neck, liver or kidney cancer.

The V gene is TRBV7-9, the J gene TRBJ2-7; unclear D gene. Germline CDR1 is SEHNR and CDR2 is FQNEAQ (reference sequence). Trimming took off 3 bases at V and 5 bases at J, with 14 bases between the two ends. The CDR3 length is 14 residues. The chain's CDR3 is CASSFFSLYDEQYF. As DNA, the CDR3 is TGTGCCAGCAGCTTCTTCTCACTCTACGACGAGCAGTACTTC.

This chain's CDR3 is CAINHRAGTIGYTF. CDR3 sequence (DNA): TGTGCCATCAATCACAGGGCAGGGACTATTGGCTACACCTTC. This rearrangement joins TRBV10-3 to TRBJ1-2; weak D call: TRBD1 (6 bases). This CDR3 is 14 amino acids long. V dropped 7 bases and J dropped 7 bases, with 19 bases sitting between them. Germline CDR1 is ENHRY and CDR2 is SYGVKD.

CDR3 sequence (DNA): TGCAGCGTTGGGGGGCCAGGCGCTAACCTTAACTATGGCTACACCTTC. Protein sequence: CSVGGPGANLNYGYTF. This chain joins TRBV29-1 and TRBJ1-2; a weak D match, TRBD1 (6 bases). Between the trimmed V and J ends, which lost 4 bases and 1 base, there was a span of 19 bases. Germline CDR1 reads SQVTM; CDR2 reads ANQGSEA. The CDR3 totals 16 residues. The full variable domain, with the rest looked up from reference TRBV29-1 and TRBJ1-2, is SAVISQKPSRDICQRGTSLTIQCQVDSQVTMMFWYRQQPGQSLTLIATANQGSEATYESGFVIDKFPISRPNLTFSTLTVSNMSPEDSSIYLCSVGGPGANLNYGYTFGSGTRLTVV.

The chain combines TRBV6-1 with TRBJ1-5; D uncertain. This CDR3 is 13 amino acids long. Trimming removed 5 bases from V and 5 bases from J, with 10 bases in between. The germline gives CDR1 MNHNS, CDR2 SASEGT. The CDR3 nucleotides read TGTGCCAGCAGTTCCGTTAGTGATCAGCCCCAGCATTTT. Protein sequence: CASSSVSDQPQHF.

The genes are TRBV4-1 and TRBJ1-3; D call uncertain. The CDR3 consists of 19 residues. V dropped 1 base and J dropped 0 bases, with 19 bases sitting between them. Germline loops: CDR1 MGHRA, CDR2 YSYEKL. CDR3 loop: CASSQAMALGFFSGNTIYF. In DNA, the CDR3 is TGCGCCAGCAGCCAAGCAATGGCTCTGGGGTTTTTCTCTGGAAACACCATATATTTT.

The gene calls are TRBV28 and TRBJ2-3; a possible D gene is TRBD1 (5 bases). CDR1 and CDR2 from the germline V gene are MDHEN and SYDVKM. The V gene lost 6 bases and the J gene lost 2 bases, with 12 bases spanning the gap. The CDR3 runs 14 residues. The CDR3 here is CASRAQEITDTQYF. CDR3 nucleotides: TGTGCCAGCAGGGCACAGGAAATCACAGATACGCAGTATTTT.

This chain uses TRBV4-1 with TRBJ1-2; 8 bases fit TRBD1. Losses at the gene ends were 2 bases for V and 0 bases for J; bases not matched to a gene: 5. Germline lookup yields CDR1 MGHRA and CDR2 YSYEKL. The CDR3 loop spans 16 amino acids. CDR3 loop: CASSQPRQGSNYGYTF. The CDR3 region has the DNA TGCGCCAGCAGCCAACCTCGACAGGGGTCTAACTATGGCTACACCTTC.

The V gene is TRBV21-1, the J gene TRBJ2-5; the table assigns TRBD2, which was not confirmed against the DNA. The J call may be incorrect, as the DNA end agrees better with TRBJ2-7. TRBV21-1 is recorded as a pseudogene. The CDR3 is 14 amino acids. Written as DNA, the CDR3 is TGTGCCAGCAGCAAAAGGCCCCTCAACTACGAGCAGTACTTC. Residues: CASSKRPLNYEQYF.

The V gene is TRBV2, the J gene TRBJ2-1; the match to TRBD2 covers 11 bases. The CDR3 sequence is 16 residues long. CDR1 and CDR2 from the germline V gene are SNHLY and FYNNEI. Losses at the gene ends were 7 bases for V and 7 bases for J; bases not matched to a gene: 12. CDR3 nucleotide sequence: TGTGCCAGCATCCTAAGAGTGCTAGCGGGAGGTAATGAGCAGTTCTTC. This translates into CASILRVLAGGNEQFF.

In nucleotides, the CDR3 is TGTGCCAGCTCACCACCGGCAGGATCTCGTTTCAATGAGCAGTTCTTC. It codes for CASSPPAGSRFNEQFF. This chain uses TRBV18 with TRBJ2-1; no firm D call. Trimming pared 0 bases from V and 6 bases from J, leaving 15 bases between. Germline loops: CDR1 KGHSH, CDR2 LQKENI. The CDR3 is 16 residues long.

The rearrangement joins TRBV7-9 to TRBJ1-2; a possible D gene is TRBD1 (5 bases). The germline V gene has CDR1 SEHNR and CDR2 FQNEAQ (reference sequence). Trimming left V 5 bases short and J 1 base short, with 14 bases between. The CDR3 is 15 amino acids. This CDR3 is CASSHDSTFNYGYTF. CDR3 nucleotides: TGTGCCAGCAGCCACGACAGTACCTTTAACTATGGCTACACCTTC.

The V gene is TRBV7-3, the J gene TRBJ2-1; TRBD2 agrees at 7 bases. V trimming: 5 bases; J trimming: 3 bases; junction bases outside the gene matches: 7. CDR1 and CDR2 from the germline V gene are SGHTA and FQGTGA. CDR3 length equals 15 residues. The CDR3 protein is CASSLRSSGYNEQFF. The DNA for the CDR3 is TGTGCCAGCAGCCTCCGTTCTAGCGGCTACAATGAGCAGTTCTTC.

The chain employs TRBV7-9 and TRBJ1-1; no reliable D call. Per germline, CDR1 SEHNR and CDR2 FQNEAQ (reference sequence). The CDR3 extends over 13 amino acids. Trimming removed 1 base at V and 1 base at J, with 4 bases between. CDR3 loop: CASSLEQNTEAFF. In DNA, the CDR3 is TGTGCCAGCAGCTTAGAGCAGAACACTGAAGCTTTCTTT.

The table lists this clone with a count of one. The genes are TRBV7-2 and TRBJ2-7, with 7 bases that match TRBD1. The germline gives CDR1 SGHTA, CDR2 FQGNSA. The ends lost 5 bases at V and 5 bases at J; junction bases unmatched: 6. This CDR3 spans 13 amino acids. The CDR3: CASSPLQGNEQYF. CDR3 coding DNA: TGTGCCAGCAGCCCCCTACAGGGGAACGAGCAGTACTTC.

This clone was found a few times. J is TRBJ2-5 and V is TRBV5-4; 10 bases fit TRBD2. J gave up 5 bases and V 0 bases, and 4 bases lay outside the gene matches. The CDR3 extends over 15 amino acids. Germline values: CDR1 SGHNT, CDR2 YYREEE (reference sequence). CDR3 in amino acids: CASSLVLAGQETQYF. The CDR3 region has the DNA TGTGCCAGCAGCTTGGTACTAGCGGGACAGGAGACCCAGTACTTC.

The chain uses TRBV11-3 and TRBJ2-3; 9 nucleotides agree with TRBD1. J gave up 1 base and V 2 bases, and 1 base lay outside the gene matches. Germline CDR1 and CDR2: SGHNT and YENEEA. This CDR3 has 15 residues. CDR3 in DNA: TGTGCCAGCAGCTTACGGACAGGGGGCACAGATACGCAGTATTTT. Its protein product is CASSLRTGGTDTQYF. The full variable domain, its missing parts supplied by reference TRBV11-3 and TRBJ2-3, is EAGVVQSPRYKIIEKKQPVAFWCNPISGHNTLYWYLQNLGQGPELLIRYENEEAVDDSQLPKDRFSAERLKGVDSTLKIQPAELGDSAVYLCASSLRTGGTDTQYFGPGTRLTVL.

V is TRBV25-1 and J is TRBJ1-1; D perhaps matches TRBD1 (5 bases). CDR3 length: 13 amino acids. V lost 4 bases and J 2 bases, leaving 8 bases between the germline ends. Germline V gene data show CDR1 as MGHDK and CDR2 as SYGVNS. CDR3 residues: CASSAQVNTEAFF. The CDR3 DNA sequence: TGTGCCAGCAGTGCACAGGTTAACACTGAAGCTTTCTTT.

In its sample, this clone was seen once. The chain uses TRBV6-1 and TRBJ1-2; 8 nucleotides match TRBD1. The CDR3 is made up of 13 amino acids. V was clipped by 7 bases and J by 5 bases; unmatched bases: 6. Germline V gene data show CDR1 as MNHNS and CDR2 as SASEGT. The CDR3 bases are TGTGCCAGCACCTTCGACAGGGGATATGGCTACACCTTC. Protein: CASTFDRGYGYTF.

V gene TRBV5-1 combines with J gene TRBJ2-3, with D perhaps matching TRBD2 (6 bases). The CDR3 length is 17 residues. CDR1 and CDR2 from the germline V gene are SGHRS and YFSETQ. Trimming left V 7 bases short and J 0 bases short, with 21 bases between. The CDR3 nucleotides read TGCGCCAGCCTTTTGGGGACCTCTAGCGCCAGCACAGATACGCAGTATTTT. Protein: CASLLGTSSASTDTQYF.

This clone was seen a handful of times. The J gene is TRBJ1-6, the V gene TRBV18; a weak D match, TRBD1 (5 bases). The CDR3 extends over 16 amino acids. V dropped 3 bases and J dropped 8 bases, with 17 bases sitting between them. The germline V gene encodes CDR1 KGHSH and CDR2 LQKENI. The CDR3 region has the DNA TGTGCCAGCTCACCTTTTGGGCCCGGGGGGGATTCACCCCTCCACTTT. Translation: CASSPFGPGGDSPLHF.

The V gene is TRBV27, the J gene TRBJ1-6; D call uncertain. Germline values: CDR1 MNHEY, CDR2 SMNVEV (reference sequence). The ends were cut back, 4 bases at V and 4 bases at J, with 11 bases in the middle. This CDR3 has 15 amino acids. The CDR3 sequence is CASSSSRNYNSPLHF. DNA of the CDR3: TGTGCCAGCAGTTCCTCGCGGAATTATAATTCACCCCTCCACTTT.